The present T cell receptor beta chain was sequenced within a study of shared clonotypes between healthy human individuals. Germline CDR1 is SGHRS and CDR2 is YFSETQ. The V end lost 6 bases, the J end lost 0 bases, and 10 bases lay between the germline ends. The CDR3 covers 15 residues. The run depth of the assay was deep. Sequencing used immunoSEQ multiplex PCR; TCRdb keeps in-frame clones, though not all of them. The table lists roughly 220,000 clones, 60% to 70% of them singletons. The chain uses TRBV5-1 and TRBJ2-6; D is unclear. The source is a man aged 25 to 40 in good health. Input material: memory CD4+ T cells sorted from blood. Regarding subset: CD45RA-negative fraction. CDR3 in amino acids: CASNNGISGANVLTF. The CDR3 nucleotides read TGCGCCAGCAACAATGGGATCTCTGGGGCCAACGTCCTGACTTTC.